The 21 T cell receptor beta chains reported below all come from one sample, sequenced in a study of cytomegalovirus exposure and HLA in healthy donors. Primers: 60 Vbeta forward and 13 Jbeta reverse. Profiling relied on immunoSEQ multiplex PCR, and the TCRdb table lists in-frame clones only, not all of them. The sample yields 100,000 or so clones, roughly three quarters seen once. Specimen: PBMCs. The receptors shown here come from a man aged 35 to 55 in good health and CMV-seronegative.

The chain is built from TRBV10-3 and TRBJ2-2; TRBD2 might be the D (5 bases). Trimming pared 4 bases from V and 0 bases from J, leaving 6 bases between. The CDR3 runs 14 residues. Germline V lookup: CDR1 ENHRY, CDR2 SYGVKD. CDR3 residues: CAISGTSNTGELFF. DNA of the CDR3: TGTGCCATCAGTGGGACTTCGAACACCGGGGAGCTGTTTTTT.

V is TRBV5-8 and J is TRBJ2-7, with D possibly being TRBD2 (7 bases). Trimming stripped 4 bases from V and 6 bases from J, with 14 bases between. Germline lookup yields CDR1 SGHTS and CDR2 YDEGEE. The CDR3 loop spans 13 amino acids. CDR3 protein: CASSLRGGTEQYF. The CDR3 coding sequence is TGTGCCAGCAGCCTAAGGGGGGGGACCGAGCAGTACTTC.

The V and J genes are TRBV4-1 and TRBJ1-1, with no clear D. Germline CDR1 is MGHRA and CDR2 is YSYEKL. Trimming removed 1 base from V and 2 bases from J, with 17 bases in between. The CDR3 extends over 17 amino acids. Here the CDR3 reads CASSQATRRRINTEAFF. The CDR3 bases are TGCGCCAGCAGCCAAGCTACCCGACGCAGGATTAACACTGAAGCTTTCTTT.

This clone was seen a handful of times. The chain is built from TRBV19 and TRBJ2-7; D is ambiguous. V lost 8 bases and J 0 bases, leaving 8 bases between the germline ends. CDR3 length: 12 amino acids. The germline gives CDR1 LNHDA, CDR2 SQIVND (reference sequence). For the CDR3, the DNA is TGTGCCAGTGGTTCAGTCTCCTACGAGCAGTACTTC. Translation gives CASGSVSYEQYF.

V is TRBV18 and J is TRBJ2-5; tentatively, D is TRBD2 (6 bases). Germline assignment: CDR1 KGHSH and CDR2 LQKENI. V lost 6 bases and J lost 2, with 13 bases in between. This CDR3 comprises 14 residues. This CDR3 is CASSRGQLQETQYF. Written as DNA, the CDR3 is TGTGCCAGCTCGCGGGGCCAGCTACAAGAGACCCAGTACTTC.

The chain combines TRBV6-5 with TRBJ1-2; 8 bases are a match to TRBD1. Trimming removed 4 bases from V and 4 bases from J; junction bases left unmatched: 11. Germline V gene data show CDR1 as MNHEY and CDR2 as SVGAGI. The CDR3 totals 16 residues. The CDR3 DNA reads TGTGCCAGCAGTTCGGACAGGGCTGCTGTTGCCTATGGCTACACCTTC. Its protein is CASSSDRAAVAYGYTF.

V and J are TRBV6-5 and TRBJ2-1; D may be TRBD1 (5 bases). This CDR3 spans 14 amino acids. The V gene's germline CDR1 is MNHEY and CDR2 SVGAGI. Deletions cut 10 bases from V and 8 bases from J, with 21 bases between. The CDR3 DNA reads as TGTGCCACCCGACCTTATGACAGCTGGCATGAGCAGTTCTTC. Encoded protein: CATRPYDSWHEQFF.

The CDR3 DNA sequence: TGTGCCAGTAGTTCGGGGATTTACGAGCAGTACTTC. This translates into CASSSGIYEQYF. The genes are TRBV19 and TRBJ2-5; D is possibly TRBD2 (5 bases). The J call could be wrong; TRBJ2-7 is a better fit for the DNA end. The CDR3 loop spans 12 amino acids. The germline V gene has CDR1 LNHDA and CDR2 SQIVND (reference sequence).

The CDR3 sequence: CASSLESSGINQETQYF. The CDR3 DNA reads TGTGCCAGCAGCTTAGAGTCTAGCGGGATTAACCAAGAGACCCAGTACTTC. The rearrangement joins TRBV13 to TRBJ2-5, with 9 positions matching TRBD2. Germline V lookup: CDR1 PRHDT, CDR2 FYEKMQ (reference sequence). The CDR3 consists of 17 residues. The ends lost 1 base at V and 0 bases at J; junction bases unmatched: 6.

Written as DNA, the CDR3 is TGCAGTGCTACAGGGTACGCTGGCTACACCTTC. It translates to CSATGYAGYTF. The chain recombines TRBV20-1 with TRBJ1-2; tentatively, D is TRBD1 (5 bases). Trimming removed 4 bases at V and 7 bases at J, with 10 bases between. The CDR3 is 11 residues long. In germline, CDR1 is DFQATT, CDR2 SNEGSKA (reference sequence).

This sequence joins TRBV2 and TRBJ2-1; TRBD2 aligns across 7 bases. The CDR3 consists of 14 residues. Looked up from germline, CDR1 is SNHLY and CDR2 is FYNNEI. Unmatched junction bases numbered 2, after V lost 2 bases and J lost 4 bases. The chain's CDR3 is CASSELAEYNEQFF. The CDR3 DNA sequence: TGTGCCAGCAGTGAACTAGCGGAGTACAATGAGCAGTTCTTC.

The gene calls are TRBV28 and TRBJ2-7, with D tentatively TRBD1 (6 bases). V lost 6 bases and J 5 bases, leaving 20 bases between the germline ends. The CDR3 has 15 amino acids. Germline V gene data show CDR1 as MDHEN and CDR2 as SYDVKM. CDR3 loop: CASRTGPRGFNEQYF. CDR3 DNA sequence: TGTGCCAGCAGAACCGGGCCCAGGGGCTTCAACGAGCAGTACTTC.

The chain employs TRBV6-5 and TRBJ2-2, with 7 bases fitting TRBD1. Trimming removed 4 bases from V and 6 bases from J; junction bases left unmatched: 8. The germline CDR1 and CDR2 sequences are MNHEY and SVGAGI. The CDR3 is made up of 15 amino acids. The CDR3 reads CASSSQGVIAGELFF. The CDR3 DNA sequence: TGTGCCAGCAGTTCGCAGGGGGTCATCGCCGGGGAGCTGTTTTTT.

The CDR3 nucleotides are TGTGCCAGCAGTTACGTCTCCACCGGGGAGCTGTTTTTT. It yields the protein CASSYVSTGELFF. This chain links TRBV6-5 with TRBJ2-2; D uncertain. Per the germline V gene, CDR1 is MNHEY and CDR2 is SVGAGI. The germline V and J ends were trimmed by 2 bases and 4 bases, with 5 bases remaining between them. This CDR3 is 13 amino acids long.

This clone has a handful of counts. V and J are TRBV28 and TRBJ2-7; D perhaps matches TRBD2 (5 bases). The ends were cut back, 10 bases at V and 2 bases at J, with 15 bases in the middle. Germline V CDR1 and CDR2: MDHEN, SYDVKM. The CDR3 length is 13 residues. CDR3 coding DNA: TGTGCCACCACGGGGTCTACAACCTACGAGCAGTACTTC. It is translated as CATTGSTTYEQYF.

This sequence joins TRBV7-9 and TRBJ2-5; TRBD2 might be the D (5 bases). The CDR3 extends over 17 amino acids. Trimming removed 3 bases from V and 4 bases from J, with 21 bases in between. Germline V CDR1 and CDR2: SEHNR, FQNEAQ (reference sequence). CDR3 protein: CASSFPGRGNRGETQYF. CDR3 nucleotides: TGTGCCAGCAGCTTTCCCGGACGGGGTAATCGAGGAGAGACCCAGTACTTC.

This chain joins TRBV10-3 and TRBJ1-1; 7 bases are a match to TRBD1. V lost 6 bases, J lost 7 bases, and 2 bases stayed unmatched. CDR1 is ENHRY, CDR2 SYGVKD, per germline. The length of the CDR3 is 11 residues. Here the CDR3 DNA reads TGTGCCATCAGCCGGGACAGTGAAGCTTTCTTT. This translates into CAISRDSEAFF.

The chain recombines TRBV4-2 with TRBJ2-6; 8 bases line up with TRBD1. Germline V gene sequence: CDR1 LGHNA, CDR2 YNFKEQ. The CDR3 contains 20 residues. Losses at the gene ends were 1 base for V and 1 base for J; bases not matched to a gene: 12. In DNA form, the CDR3 reads TGTGCCAGCAGCCAAGGGGTCCCGACAGGGGCGGGATCTGGGGCCAACGTCCTGACTTTC. This sequence encodes CASSQGVPTGAGSGANVLTF.

This clone was detected only a few times. V gene TRBV28 combines with J gene TRBJ1-1, with TRBD1 matching over 9 bases. V shed 6 bases and J 4 bases; nucleotides not matched to a gene: 9. CDR1 is MDHEN and CDR2 is SYDVKM in the germline V gene. This CDR3 comprises 15 residues. This chain's CDR3 is CASRQPSTGGTEAFF. CDR3 in DNA: TGTGCCAGCAGGCAACCATCGACAGGGGGCACTGAAGCTTTCTTT. Combining the CDR3 with reference TRBV28 and TRBJ1-1 gives the whole variable domain DVKVTQSSRYLVKRTGEKVFLECVQDMDHENMFWYRQDPGLGLRLIYFSYDVKMKEKGDIPEGYSVSREKKERFSLILESASTNQTSMYLCASRQPSTGGTEAFFGQGTRLTVV.

The chain combines TRBV7-7 with TRBJ2-1, with a tentative D call TRBD2 (5 bases). Germline values: CDR1 SSHAT, CDR2 FNYEAQ (reference sequence). The V gene lost 5 bases and the J gene lost 6 bases, with 11 bases spanning the gap. The CDR3 contains 13 residues. The CDR3 nucleotides read TGTGCCAGCAGCACGGACTCGATCAATGAGCAGTTCTTC. Residues: CASSTDSINEQFF.

The chain combines TRBV7-9 with TRBJ2-7; D is possibly TRBD1 (5 bases). Germline CDR1 is SEHNR and CDR2 is FQNEAQ (reference sequence). The CDR3 loop spans 13 amino acids. V dropped 10 bases and J dropped 3 bases, with 16 bases sitting between them. The CDR3 DNA is TGTGCCACCGAACCAAGGGGAAGCTACGAGCAGTACTTC. Protein sequence: CATEPRGSYEQYF.